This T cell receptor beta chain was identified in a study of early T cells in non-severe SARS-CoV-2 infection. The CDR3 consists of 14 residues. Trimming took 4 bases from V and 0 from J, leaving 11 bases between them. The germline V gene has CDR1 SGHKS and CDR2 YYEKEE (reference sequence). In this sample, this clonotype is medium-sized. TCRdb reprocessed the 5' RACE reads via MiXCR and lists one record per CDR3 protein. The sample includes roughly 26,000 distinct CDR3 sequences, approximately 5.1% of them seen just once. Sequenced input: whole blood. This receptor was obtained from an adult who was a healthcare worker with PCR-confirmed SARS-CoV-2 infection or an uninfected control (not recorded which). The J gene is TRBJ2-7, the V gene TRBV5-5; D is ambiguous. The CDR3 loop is CASSVSTGSYEQYF. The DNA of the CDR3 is TGTGCCAGCAGCGTTTCGACGGGCTCCTACGAGCAGTACTTC.